Listed below are T cell receptor beta chains from one sample, sequenced in a study of persistence of HIV-infected CD4 T cells. Antigen specificity for these receptors is unknown. The table came from immunoSEQ multiplex PCR; TCRdb's copy has only in-frame clones and leaves some out. The table includes tens of thousands of clones, around 73% detected once. The sequencing used CD4+ T cells sorted from PBMCs after roughly 18-hour stimulation, collected from a patient who received antiretroviral therapy. The receptors stem from an adult woman with HIV who was CMV-seropositive. Both conserved end residues are part of each CDR3. A D gene is named only where the DNA matches it firmly. The size field is filled for only some rows; it gives once, few, many or a size class.

V gene,clone size,D gene,J gene,CDR3 DNA,CDR3 protein
TRBV4-2,.,.,TRBJ1-6,TGTGCCAGCAGCCAAGAGGGAAATTCACCCCTCCACTTT,CASSQEGNSPLHF
TRBV7-3,.,.,TRBJ2-3,TGTGCCAGCAACTTAAGATGGGGGGATACGCAGTATTTT,CASNLRWGDTQYF
TRBV19,.,.,TRBJ1-2,TGTGCCAGTAGTATAGAGGCAGGGTTTGGCTACACCTTC,CASSIEAGFGYTF
TRBV5-1,once,.,TRBJ2-1,TGCGCCAGCAGCTTGGGACTGAGCTCCTACAATGAGCAGTTCTTC,CASSLGLSSYNEQFF
TRBV2,.,.,TRBJ2-2,TGTGCCAGCAAGGTAGCGGAGAACACCGGGGAGCTGTTTTTT,CASKVAENTGELFF
TRBV6-5,once,.,TRBJ1-5,TGTGCCAGCAGTTACACGGGTAAACAGCCCCAGCATTTT,CASSYTGKQPQHF
TRBV18,.,.,TRBJ1-1,TGTGCCAGCTCGTCACAGGGATCAAACACTGAAGCTTTCTTT,CASSSQGSNTEAFF
TRBV29-1,.,TRBD1,TRBJ2-2,TGCAGCGCCGGGAGGGACAGGGGGACCGGGGAGCTGTTTTTT,CSAGRDRGTGELFF
TRBV29-1,.,.,TRBJ1-3,TGCAGCGTACAGAGTTTCTCTGGAAACACCATATATTTT,CSVQSFSGNTIYF
TRBV6-5,.,.,TRBJ2-3,TGTGCCAGCAGCTTAGACACCCATGGAGATACGCAGTATTTT,CASSLDTHGDTQYF
TRBV10-2,.,.,TRBJ2-2,TGCGCCAGCAACCCTGGCACCGGGGAGCTGTTTTTT,CASNPGTGELFF
TRBV29-1,.,TRBD2,TRBJ2-5,TGCAGCGCAGTTTTACTAGCGGGAGTGCCTACCCAGTACTTC,CSAVLLAGVPTQYF
TRBV6-1,.,.,TRBJ1-2,TGTGCCAGCAGTGATTCTGGGGTAGGTGGCTACACCTTC,CASSDSGVGGYTF